This TCR beta chain stems from a study of T cell repertoires in cytomegalovirus infection. Study-wide background: An indication of both CMV infection and matching HLA type came from public TCR beta signatures.

TCRdb analysed the reads with MiXCR anew, one entry per CDR3 protein. Counted here are roughly 150,000 distinct CDR3 sequences, less than 25% occurring once; the ten biggest clones make up 10% to 11%. CDR3 length equals 15 residues. V was shortened by 6 bases and J by 4 bases, with 16 bases between the two germline ends. CDR1 and CDR2 from the germline V gene are MDHEN and SYDVKM. This clonotype was detected only once. This TCR came from a human donor in good health (CMV status not recorded). Some clones in this sample may be carry-over from other donors' samples. This chain links TRBV28 with TRBJ1-5; D may be TRBD1 (6 bases). The sequencing sample was made of PBMCs. CDR3: CASSLDSDRNQPQHF. The DNA of the CDR3 is TGTGCCAGCAGCCTAGACTCAGACAGGAATCAGCCCCAGCATTTT.